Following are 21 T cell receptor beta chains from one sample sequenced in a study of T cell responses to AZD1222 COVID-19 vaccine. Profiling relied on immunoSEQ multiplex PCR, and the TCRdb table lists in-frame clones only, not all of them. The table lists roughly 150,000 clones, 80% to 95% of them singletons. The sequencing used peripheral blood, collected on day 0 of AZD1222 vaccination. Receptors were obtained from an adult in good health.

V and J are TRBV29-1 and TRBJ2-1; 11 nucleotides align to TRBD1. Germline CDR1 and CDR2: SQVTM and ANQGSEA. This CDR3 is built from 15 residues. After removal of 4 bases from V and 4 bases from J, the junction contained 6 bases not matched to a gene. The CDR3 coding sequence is TGCAGCGTTGGGTTGGACAGGGGGCAATACAATGAGCAGTTCTTC. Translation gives CSVGLDRGQYNEQFF.

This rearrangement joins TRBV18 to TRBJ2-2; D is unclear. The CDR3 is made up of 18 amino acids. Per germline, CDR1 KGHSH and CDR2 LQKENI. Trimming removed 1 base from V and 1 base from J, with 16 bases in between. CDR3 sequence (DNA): TGTGCCAGCTCACCACAGAGGCCAGAAAGGGAGAACACCGGGGAGCTGTTTTTT. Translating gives CASSPQRPERENTGELFF.

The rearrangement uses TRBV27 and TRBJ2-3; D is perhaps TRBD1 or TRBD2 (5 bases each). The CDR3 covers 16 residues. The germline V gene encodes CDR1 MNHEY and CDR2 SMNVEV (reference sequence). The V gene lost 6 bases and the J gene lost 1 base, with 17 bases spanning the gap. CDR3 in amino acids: CASRGEPYPGTDTQYF. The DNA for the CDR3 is TGTGCCAGCAGGGGGGAACCATACCCCGGCACAGATACGCAGTATTTT.

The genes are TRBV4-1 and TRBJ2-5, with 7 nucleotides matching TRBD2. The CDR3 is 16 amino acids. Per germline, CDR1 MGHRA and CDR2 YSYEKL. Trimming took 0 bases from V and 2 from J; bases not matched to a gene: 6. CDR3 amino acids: CASSQDSPSGQETQYF. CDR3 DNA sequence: TGCGCCAGCAGCCAAGATTCCCCTAGCGGACAAGAGACCCAGTACTTC.

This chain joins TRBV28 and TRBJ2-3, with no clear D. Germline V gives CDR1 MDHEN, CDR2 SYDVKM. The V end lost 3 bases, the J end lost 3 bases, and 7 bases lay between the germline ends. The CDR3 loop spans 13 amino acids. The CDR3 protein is CASSFMRTDTQYF. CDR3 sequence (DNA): TGTGCCAGCAGTTTTATGCGGACAGATACGCAGTATTTT. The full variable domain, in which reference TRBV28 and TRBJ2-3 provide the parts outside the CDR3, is DVKVTQSSRYLVKRTGEKVFLECVQDMDHENMFWYRQDPGLGLRLIYFSYDVKMKEKGDIPEGYSVSREKKERFSLILESASTNQTSMYLCASSFMRTDTQYFGPGTRLTVL.

The CDR3 DNA follows: TGTGCCAGCAGCCTTGGGACAGGGGGTGAGACCCAGTACTTC. Translation gives CASSLGTGGETQYF. The chain recombines TRBV11-3 with TRBJ2-5, with 11 nucleotides matching TRBD1. Germline lookup yields CDR1 SGHNT and CDR2 YENEEA. The V gene end was trimmed by 5 bases and the J gene end by 5 bases; junction bases not matched to a gene: 4. The CDR3 is made up of 14 amino acids.

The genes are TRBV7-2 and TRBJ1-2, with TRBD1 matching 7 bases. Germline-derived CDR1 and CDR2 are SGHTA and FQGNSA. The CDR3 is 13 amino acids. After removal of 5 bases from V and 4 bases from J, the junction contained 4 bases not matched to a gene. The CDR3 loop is CASSTGALYGYTF. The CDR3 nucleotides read TGTGCCAGCAGCACAGGGGCGCTCTATGGCTACACCTTC.

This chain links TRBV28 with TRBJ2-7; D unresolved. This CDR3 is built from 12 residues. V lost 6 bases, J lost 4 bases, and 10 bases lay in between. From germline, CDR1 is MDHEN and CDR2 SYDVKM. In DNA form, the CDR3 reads TGTGCCAGCAGCCCCGCGCAGTACGAGCAGTACTTC. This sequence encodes CASSPAQYEQYF.

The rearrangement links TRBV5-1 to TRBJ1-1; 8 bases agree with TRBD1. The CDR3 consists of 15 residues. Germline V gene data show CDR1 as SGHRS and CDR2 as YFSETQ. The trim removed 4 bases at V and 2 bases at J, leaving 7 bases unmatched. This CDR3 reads CASSARQGTNTEAFF. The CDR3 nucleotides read TGCGCCAGCAGCGCCCGACAGGGGACAAACACTGAAGCTTTCTTT.

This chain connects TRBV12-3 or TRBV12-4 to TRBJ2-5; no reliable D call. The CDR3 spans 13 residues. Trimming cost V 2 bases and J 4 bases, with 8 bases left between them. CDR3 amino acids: CASSLRVGETQYF. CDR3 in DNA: TGTGCCAGCAGTTTAAGGGTTGGAGAGACCCAGTACTTC.

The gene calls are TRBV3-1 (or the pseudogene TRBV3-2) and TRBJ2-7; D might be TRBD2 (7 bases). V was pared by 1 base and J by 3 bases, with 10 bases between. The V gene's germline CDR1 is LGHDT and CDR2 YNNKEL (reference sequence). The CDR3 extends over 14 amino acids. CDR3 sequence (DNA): TGTGCCAGCAGCCAAGGGGGGGGCTACTACGAGCAGTACTTC. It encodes CASSQGGGYYEQYF.

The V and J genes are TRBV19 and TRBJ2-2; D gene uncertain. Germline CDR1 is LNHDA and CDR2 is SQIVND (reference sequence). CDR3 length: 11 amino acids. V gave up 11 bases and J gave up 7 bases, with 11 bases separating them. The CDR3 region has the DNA TGTGCCTCCCAGGAGTTCGGGGAGCTGTTTTTT. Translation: CASQEFGELFF.

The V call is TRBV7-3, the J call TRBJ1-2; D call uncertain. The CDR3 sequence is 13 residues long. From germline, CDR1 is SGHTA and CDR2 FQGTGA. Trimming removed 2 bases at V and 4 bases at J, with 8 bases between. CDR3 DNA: TGTGCCAGCAGCTTAGGGCCAGGCTATGGCTACACCTTC. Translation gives CASSLGPGYGYTF.

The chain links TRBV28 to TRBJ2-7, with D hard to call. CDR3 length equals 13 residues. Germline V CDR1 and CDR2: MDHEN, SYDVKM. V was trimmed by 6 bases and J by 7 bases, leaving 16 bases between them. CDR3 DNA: TGTGCCAGCAGGGAGTTGAGTGGAAGAGAGCAGTACTTC. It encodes CASRELSGREQYF. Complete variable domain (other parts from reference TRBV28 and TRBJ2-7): DVKVTQSSRYLVKRTGEKVFLECVQDMDHENMFWYRQDPGLGLRLIYFSYDVKMKEKGDIPEGYSVSREKKERFSLILESASTNQTSMYLCASRELSGREQYFGPGTRLTVT.

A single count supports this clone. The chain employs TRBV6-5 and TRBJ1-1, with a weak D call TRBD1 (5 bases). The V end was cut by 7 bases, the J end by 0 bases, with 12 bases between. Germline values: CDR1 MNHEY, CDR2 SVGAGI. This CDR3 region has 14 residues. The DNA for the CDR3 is TGTGCCAGCAAGTGGAAGGGGATGAACACTGAAGCTTTCTTT. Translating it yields CASKWKGMNTEAFF.

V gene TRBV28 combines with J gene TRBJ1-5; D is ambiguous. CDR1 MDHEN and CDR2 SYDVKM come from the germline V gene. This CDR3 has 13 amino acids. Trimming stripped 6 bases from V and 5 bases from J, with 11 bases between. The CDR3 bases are TGTGCCAGCAGGGGAACGTTCGATCAGCCCCAGCATTTT. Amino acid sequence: CASRGTFDQPQHF.

The CDR3 sequence: CASSPAGGSGNTIYF. The CDR3 region has the DNA TGTGCCAGCAGTCCGGCAGGAGGGTCTGGAAACACCATATATTTT. This chain uses TRBV6-5 with TRBJ1-3; D unresolved. Germline V gene lookup returns CDR1 MNHEY and CDR2 SVGAGI. This CDR3 is built from 15 residues. The V end lost 5 bases, the J end lost 1 base, and 12 bases lay between the germline ends.

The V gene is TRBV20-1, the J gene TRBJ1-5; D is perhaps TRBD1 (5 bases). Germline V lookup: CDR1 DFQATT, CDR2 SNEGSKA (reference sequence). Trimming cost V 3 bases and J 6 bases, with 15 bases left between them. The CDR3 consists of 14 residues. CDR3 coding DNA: TGCAGTGCTAGTAGAGGGGAGTATCGTCAGCCCCAGCATTTT. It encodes CSASRGEYRQPQHF.

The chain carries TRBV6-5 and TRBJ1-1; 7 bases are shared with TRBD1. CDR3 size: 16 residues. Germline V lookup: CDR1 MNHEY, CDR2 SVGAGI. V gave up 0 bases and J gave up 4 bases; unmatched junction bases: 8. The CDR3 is CASSYSLVEGATEAFF. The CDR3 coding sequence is TGTGCCAGCAGTTACTCCCTCGTGGAGGGGGCCACTGAAGCTTTCTTT.

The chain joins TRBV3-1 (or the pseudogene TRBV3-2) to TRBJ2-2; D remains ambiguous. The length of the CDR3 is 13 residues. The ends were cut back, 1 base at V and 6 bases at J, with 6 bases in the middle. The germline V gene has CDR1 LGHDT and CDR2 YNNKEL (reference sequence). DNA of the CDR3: TGTGCCAGCAGCCAAGGGATCCCCGGGGAGCTGTTTTTT. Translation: CASSQGIPGELFF.

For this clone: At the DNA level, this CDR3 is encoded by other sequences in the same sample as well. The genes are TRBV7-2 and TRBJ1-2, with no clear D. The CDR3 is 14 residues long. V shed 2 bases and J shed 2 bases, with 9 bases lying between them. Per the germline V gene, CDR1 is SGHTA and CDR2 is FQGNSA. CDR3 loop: CASSLSPGNYGYTF. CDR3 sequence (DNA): TGTGCCAGCAGCTTAAGCCCGGGGAACTATGGCTACACCTTC.